This entry describes one T cell receptor (beta chain). Its specificity is unknown. The sample comes from a study of T cell responses to AZD1222 COVID-19 vaccine. Study-wide results and caveats: Among AZD1222 vaccinees, only 6 or 7 were seropositive at baseline. Most donors were white British and more were female, and clonal diversity was possibly underestimated. After two AZD1222 doses, spike-specific TCR breadth and depth rose versus day 0. Regions 160-218 and 743-854 dominated among vaccine-associated CD4 TCRs spanning spike.

Data came from immunoSEQ multiplex PCR; TCRdb stores just in-frame clones and leaves some out. This sample has 90,000 to 120,000 clones; around 93% occur once, and the top ten carry around 8.6%. Trimming took 6 bases from V and 4 from J, leaving 12 bases between them. The CDR3 runs to 13 residues. V gene TRBV12-3 or TRBV12-4 combines with J gene TRBJ1-1; D is unresolved. This TCR came from an adult who received the AZD1222 COVID-19 vaccine. This specimen was peripheral blood, taken 28 days after the second AZD1222 dose. The CDR3 is CASSRSRATEAFF. In DNA form, the CDR3 reads TGTGCCAGCAGCCGAAGCAGAGCCACTGAAGCTTTCTTT.